These T cell receptor beta chains were read from a single sample in a study of cytomegalovirus exposure and HLA in healthy donors. Profiled with immunoSEQ multiplex PCR; TCRdb holds only in-frame clones, not every one. The data contain roughly 250,000 clones, around 86% of them seen just once; the ten biggest clones take up roughly 1.2%. Sample: PBMCs. The receptor source for this set is a woman between 25 and 40 years old in good health and CMV-seropositive. Each CDR3 is given with its conserved first and last residue. A D gene is named only where the DNA matches it firmly. Where a row states a size, it is once, few, many or the class of an expanded clone; other rows omit it.

clone size: -; CDR3 length: 15; D gene: -; V gene: TRBV10-2; J gene: TRBJ1-4; CDR3 protein: CASSDRMELSEKLFF; CDR3 DNA: TGCGCCAGCAGTGATAGGATGGAGTTGAGTGAAAAACTGTTTTTT
clone size: -; CDR3 length: 17; D gene: -; V gene: TRBV7-6; J gene: TRBJ1-2; CDR3 protein: CASSFGVNDGESYGYTF; CDR3 DNA: TGTGCCAGCAGCTTTGGTGTGAATGACGGGGAGTCCTATGGCTACACCTTC
clone size: -; CDR3 length: 15; D gene: TRBD1; V gene: TRBV29-1; J gene: TRBJ2-2; CDR3 protein: CSAQQGIGYTGELFF; CDR3 DNA: TGCAGCGCTCAACAGGGGATCGGTTACACCGGGGAGCTGTTTTTT
clone size: once; CDR3 length: 19; D gene: TRBD2; V gene: TRBV29-1; J gene: TRBJ2-1; CDR3 protein: CSVEGMMGLAGVGLDEQFF; CDR3 DNA: TGCAGCGTTGAAGGGATGATGGGACTAGCGGGAGTCGGCTTAGATGAGCAGTTCTTC
clone size: few; CDR3 length: 18; D gene: TRBD1; V gene: TRBV4-1; J gene: TRBJ1-2; CDR3 protein: CASSQPESGTGGLGGYTF; CDR3 DNA: TGCGCCAGCAGCCAACCCGAATCCGGGACAGGAGGTTTAGGAGGCTACACCTTC
clone size: -; CDR3 length: 14; D gene: TRBD1; V gene: TRBV6-1; J gene: TRBJ1-5; CDR3 protein: CASTIDRVDQPQHF; CDR3 DNA: TGTGCCAGCACTATAGACAGGGTCGACCAGCCCCAGCATTTT
clone size: -; CDR3 length: 15; D gene: TRBD1; V gene: TRBV2; J gene: TRBJ2-2; CDR3 protein: CASSRDRGGTGELFF; CDR3 DNA: TGTGCCAGCAGCCGGGACAGGGGCGGGACCGGGGAGCTGTTTTTT
clone size: -; CDR3 length: 15; D gene: TRBD1; V gene: TRBV19; J gene: TRBJ1-1; CDR3 protein: CASSISQGAFTEAFF; CDR3 DNA: TGTGCCAGTAGTATTTCACAGGGGGCATTCACTGAAGCTTTCTTT
clone size: once; CDR3 length: 15; D gene: TRBD2; V gene: TRBV27; J gene: TRBJ2-7; CDR3 protein: CASKGSGRTSYEQYF; CDR3 DNA: TGTGCCAGCAAAGGTAGCGGGAGAACTTCCTACGAGCAGTACTTC
clone size: -; CDR3 length: 14; D gene: TRBD1; V gene: TRBV5-1; J gene: TRBJ2-3; CDR3 protein: CASSLTGVADTQYF; CDR3 DNA: TGCGCCAGCAGCTTAACAGGGGTCGCAGATACGCAGTATTTT